A single sample is the source of the 26 T cell receptor beta chains below, sequenced in a study of blood T cell repertoires in COVID-19. The repertoire was sequenced with immunoSEQ multiplex PCR; TCRdb's copy has only in-frame clones and lacks some. Here the sample spans 200,000 to 250,000 clones, about 83% being singletons. The sample comprised peripheral blood. All receptors come from a woman aged 25 to 45 with COVID-19, enrolled during active disease.

V usage is TRBV20-1 and J usage is TRBJ2-1; the D gene is possibly TRBD1 (6 bases). Trimming removed 5 bases at V and 0 bases at J, with 17 bases between. CDR3 length: 16 residues. The germline V gene has CDR1 DFQATT and CDR2 SNEGSKA (reference sequence). The CDR3 reads CSAGGGARSSYNEQFF. The CDR3 DNA sequence: TGCAGTGCTGGTGGGGGCGCCCGAAGCTCCTACAATGAGCAGTTCTTC.

V and J are TRBV5-4 and TRBJ2-6; D uncertain. Between the trimmed V and J ends, which lost 4 bases and 0 bases, there was a span of 8 bases. The length of the CDR3 is 15 residues. From germline, CDR1 is SGHNT and CDR2 YYREEE (reference sequence). The DNA of the CDR3 is TGTGCCAGCAGCCCTGACACCTCTGGGGCCAACGTCCTGACTTTC. Amino acids: CASSPDTSGANVLTF.

V is TRBV5-1 and J is TRBJ2-1, with TRBD2 matching over 7 bases. Trimming at V came to 7 bases and at J to 9 bases, leaving 10 bases not matched to a gene. This CDR3 is 13 amino acids long. Germline V gene lookup returns CDR1 SGHRS and CDR2 YFSETQ. The CDR3 loop reads CASSPGGSGEQFF. The CDR3 DNA is TGCGCCAGCTCACCGGGGGGATCAGGTGAGCAGTTCTTC.

V gene TRBV5-4 combines with J gene TRBJ1-1, with D perhaps matching TRBD1 (6 bases). Germline V gene data show CDR1 as SGHNT and CDR2 as YYREEE (reference sequence). Deletions cut 1 base from V and 6 bases from J, with 10 bases between. The CDR3 covers 13 residues. The CDR3 nucleotides are TGTGCCAGCAGCTTGACAGGGTCCCCTGAAGCTTTCTTT. This encodes CASSLTGSPEAFF.

This clone was detected only a few times. The gene calls are TRBV18 and TRBJ1-3; D is possibly TRBD1 (6 bases). CDR3 length equals 13 residues. V lost 5 bases, J lost 8 bases, and 13 bases lay in between. Germline V gene data show CDR1 as KGHSH and CDR2 as LQKENI. The CDR3 spells CASSFDRLDTIYF. Written as DNA, the CDR3 is TGTGCCAGCTCATTCGACAGGTTGGACACCATATATTTT.

This clone has a single count. V gene TRBV5-1 combines with J gene TRBJ2-1; 8 nucleotides align to TRBD2. This CDR3 has 14 residues. Germline lookup yields CDR1 SGHRS and CDR2 YFSETQ. Trimming removed 4 bases from V and 8 bases from J; junction bases left unmatched: 8. Here the CDR3 DNA reads TGCGCCAGCAGCCCGCGGGAGGTAAAGGATGAGCAGTTCTTC. Its translation: CASSPREVKDEQFF.

The CDR3 DNA follows: TGTGCCAGCAGCGCAGAGGGCAGGGGGCTCGGAGGCTACACCTTC. This encodes CASSAEGRGLGGYTF. The rearrangement links TRBV7-3 to TRBJ1-2, with 8 bases that match TRBD1. Germline trimming cut 5 bases from V and 8 bases from J; bases unmatched to any gene: 13. The CDR3 loop spans 15 amino acids. Per the germline V gene, CDR1 is SGHTA and CDR2 is FQGTGA.

This clone was seen a few times. The gene calls are TRBV18 and TRBJ1-2, with D possibly TRBD1 on 6 matching bases. Looked up from germline, CDR1 is KGHSH and CDR2 is LQKENI. V was cut by 0 bases and J by 4 bases, with 12 bases left in between. The CDR3 has 15 amino acids. The CDR3 loop is CASSPPMAGAYGYTF. CDR3 coding DNA: TGTGCCAGCTCACCACCTATGGCAGGGGCCTATGGCTACACCTTC.

The V and J genes are TRBV2 and TRBJ1-6; TRBD1 aligns across 8 bases. Trimming cost V 7 bases and J 0 bases; bases outside gene matches: 5. This CDR3 is built from 16 residues. The germline gives CDR1 SNHLY, CDR2 FYNNEI. CDR3 residues: CASTGTGSSYNSPLHF. Written as DNA, the CDR3 is TGTGCCAGCACTGGGACAGGAAGCTCCTATAATTCACCCCTCCACTTT.

This chain links TRBV6-1 with TRBJ2-3, with 8 bases aligning to TRBD2. Germline CDR1 and CDR2: MNHNS and SASEGT. V shed 2 bases and J 5 bases; nucleotides not matched to a gene: 6. This CDR3 comprises 15 residues. The CDR3 loop reads CASSETGGRLDTQYF. CDR3 bases: TGTGCCAGCAGTGAAACTGGCGGGAGGTTAGATACGCAGTATTTT.

There are a few counts of this clone. DNA of the CDR3: TGTGCCAGCTCACCACCGGGCCGGGACAGGGGTAGGGCCGGGGAGCTGTTTTTT. Its translation is CASSPPGRDRGRAGELFF. The chain couples TRBV18 to TRBJ2-2; 10 bases match TRBD1. Germline V gene sequence: CDR1 KGHSH, CDR2 LQKENI. CDR3 length: 18 amino acids. Losses at the gene ends were 0 bases for V and 6 bases for J; bases not matched to a gene: 10.

This chain connects TRBV15 to TRBJ2-5; 7 nucleotides agree with TRBD1. The CDR3 loop spans 16 amino acids. Trimming took 1 base from V and 5 from J; bases not matched to a gene: 10. Per the germline V gene, CDR1 is LNHNV and CDR2 is YYDKDF (reference sequence). Here the CDR3 DNA reads TGTGCCACCAGCAGAGGTCCAGGGGGAATGTTTGAGACCCAGTACTTC. Its protein product is CATSRGPGGMFETQYF.

This sequence joins TRBV19 and TRBJ2-1; tentative D call: TRBD1 (6 bases). This CDR3 is built from 17 residues. Trimming took off 2 bases at V and 2 bases at J, with 16 bases between the two ends. Germline V lookup: CDR1 LNHDA, CDR2 SQIVND (reference sequence). The CDR3 DNA reads as TGTGCCAGTAGTATACAAGGGACACAAGGCCCCTACAATGAGCAGTTCTTC. Translation gives CASSIQGTQGPYNEQFF.

The chain carries TRBV29-1 and TRBJ1-1, with D possibly TRBD1 on 5 matching bases. Per germline, CDR1 SQVTM and CDR2 ANQGSEA. CDR3 length: 11 amino acids. Trimming cost V 1 base and J 6 bases, with 6 bases left between them. CDR3 bases: TGCAGCGTTGAAGGGGGCCCTGAAGCTTTCTTT. Residues: CSVEGGPEAFF.

The chain uses TRBV9 and TRBJ1-2; D may be TRBD1 (6 bases). With 0 bases removed from V and 7 bases from J, the gap between germline ends came to 16 bases. This CDR3 region has 15 residues. Germline V gene lookup returns CDR1 SGDLS and CDR2 YYNGEE. The CDR3 bases are TGTGCCAGCAGCGTAGGGGGGCCAAAGGATGGTGGCTACACCTTC. It translates to CASSVGGPKDGGYTF.

The chain joins TRBV6-6 to TRBJ2-5; D is perhaps TRBD1 (5 bases). The CDR3 is 14 amino acids. Germline-derived CDR1 and CDR2 are MNHNY and SVGAGI (reference sequence). V dropped 7 bases and J dropped 3 bases, with 15 bases sitting between them. The CDR3 protein is CASKNNGREETQYF. CDR3 in DNA: TGTGCCAGCAAGAATAATGGCAGGGAAGAGACCCAGTACTTC.

This clone turned up a few times. The V and J genes are TRBV12-3 or TRBV12-4 and TRBJ1-1; D is unresolved. The CDR3 runs 13 residues. The V end was cut by 2 bases, the J end by 5 bases, with 9 bases between. The CDR3 bases are TGTGCCAGCAGTTTATCCGGGGTGACTGAAGCTTTCTTT. Amino acids: CASSLSGVTEAFF.

The chain has TRBV19 and TRBJ2-2; 10 bases line up with TRBD1. This CDR3 has 13 amino acids. The ends lost 6 bases at V and 7 bases at J; junction bases unmatched: 2. Germline assignment: CDR1 LNHDA and CDR2 SQIVND (reference sequence). The CDR3 region is CASRGQGSGELFF. The CDR3, as DNA: TGTGCCAGTAGGGGACAGGGGAGCGGGGAGCTGTTTTTT.

The chain is built from TRBV19 and TRBJ1-5; possible D gene TRBD1, 6 bases. Trimming cost V 3 bases and J 2 bases, with 14 bases left between them. The CDR3 runs 16 residues. Germline values: CDR1 LNHDA, CDR2 SQIVND (reference sequence). The CDR3 nucleotides read TGTGCCAGTAGTATCGGGGGGCTTTTGGGCAATCAGCCCCAGCATTTT. Translated: CASSIGGLLGNQPQHF.

The chain combines TRBV7-2 with TRBJ2-3; 7 bases map to TRBD1. CDR3 length: 14 amino acids. Unmatched junction bases numbered 6, after V lost 5 bases and J lost 4 bases. CDR1 is SGHTA and CDR2 is FQGNSA in the germline V gene. This CDR3 reads CASSVGQSADTQYF. In nucleotides, the CDR3 is TGTGCCAGCAGCGTGGGACAGTCGGCAGATACGCAGTATTTT.

The rearrangement links TRBV7-3 to TRBJ2-2; 9 bases agree with TRBD1. Germline trimming cut 7 bases from V and 7 bases from J; bases unmatched to any gene: 7. The V gene's germline CDR1 is SGHTA and CDR2 FQGTGA. This CDR3 spans 14 amino acids. For the CDR3, the DNA is TGTGCCAGCACCAAAAGACAGGGGGACGGGGAGCTGTTTTTT. Amino acid sequence: CASTKRQGDGELFF.

The chain carries TRBV6-2 or TRBV6-3 and TRBJ1-1; perhaps TRBD1 as D (5 bases). V shed 2 bases and J shed 5 bases, with 9 bases lying between them. Germline CDR1 is MNHEY and CDR2 is SVGEGT. The CDR3 sequence is 13 residues long. The CDR3: CASSYPQVTEAFF. CDR3 bases: TGTGCCAGCAGTTACCCACAGGTGACTGAAGCTTTCTTT.

The rearrangement joins TRBV5-5 to TRBJ2-7; D is ambiguous. V was trimmed by 1 base and J by 2 bases, leaving 10 bases between them. The CDR3 is 14 amino acids. Germline loops: CDR1 SGHKS, CDR2 YYEKEE (reference sequence). The CDR3 sequence: CASSLRVPPYEQYF. The CDR3, as DNA: TGTGCCAGCAGCTTGCGGGTTCCACCCTACGAGCAGTACTTC.

The chain is built from TRBV5-4 and TRBJ1-4; no clear D. The germline V gene has CDR1 SGHNT and CDR2 YYREEE (reference sequence). The CDR3 contains 13 residues. V was pared by 0 bases and J by 5 bases, with 5 bases between. The CDR3 loop is CASSLGGNEKLFF. The DNA of the CDR3 is TGTGCCAGCAGCTTGGGCGGCAATGAAAAACTGTTTTTT.

The J gene is TRBJ2-7, the V gene TRBV11-2, with a tentative D call TRBD2 (6 bases). The CDR3 consists of 16 residues. The germline V gene has CDR1 SGHAT and CDR2 FQNNGV. V was clipped by 5 bases and J by 6 bases, with 23 bases between them. CDR3 sequence reads: CASSPLGSILWGEQYF. The CDR3 DNA reads TGTGCCAGCAGCCCCCTCGGGAGTATCCTATGGGGCGAGCAGTACTTC.

This chain links TRBV10-3 with TRBJ2-6; D is perhaps TRBD2 (7 bases). This CDR3 has 17 residues. Germline V lookup: CDR1 ENHRY, CDR2 SYGVKD. V gave up 10 bases and J gave up 0 bases, with 19 bases separating them. CDR3: CASSWTGGPSGANVLTF. In DNA form, the CDR3 reads TGTGCCAGTTCATGGACCGGGGGGCCCTCTGGGGCCAACGTCCTGACTTTC.